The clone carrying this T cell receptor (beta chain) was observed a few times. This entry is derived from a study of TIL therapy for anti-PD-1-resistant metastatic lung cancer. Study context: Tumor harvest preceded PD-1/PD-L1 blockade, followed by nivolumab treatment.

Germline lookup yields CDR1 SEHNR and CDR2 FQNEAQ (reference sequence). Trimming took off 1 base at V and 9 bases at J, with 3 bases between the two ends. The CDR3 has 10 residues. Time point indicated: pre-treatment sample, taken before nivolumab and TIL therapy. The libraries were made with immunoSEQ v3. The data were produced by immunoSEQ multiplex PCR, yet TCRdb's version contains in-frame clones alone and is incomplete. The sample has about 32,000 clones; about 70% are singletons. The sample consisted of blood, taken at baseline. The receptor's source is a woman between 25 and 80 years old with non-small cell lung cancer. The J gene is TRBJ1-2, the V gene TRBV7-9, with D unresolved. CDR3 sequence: CASSLESYTF. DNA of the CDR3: TGTGCCAGCAGCTTAGAGAGCTACACCTTC.